A selection of T cell receptor beta chains follows, all from one sample in a study of blood T cell repertoires in COVID-19. The protocol was immunoSEQ multiplex PCR, while the TCRdb copy is restricted to in-frame clones and leaves out a portion. Altogether over 120,000 clones are present, around 80% being singletons, with the ten largest covering just over 6%. The sample was PBMCs or T cells enriched from blood (not recorded which). The source is a woman between 45 and 60 years old who had recovered from COVID-19. CDR3s leave out the opening cysteine and the closing phenylalanine or tryptophan. Each record gives: V gene, CDR3 protein.

>TRBV7-8
ASSPGQYNEQF
>TRBV19
ASSQQGETEAF
>TRBV28
ASSLLKQGTGELF
>TRBV28
ASLSGTDNSPLH
>TRBV9
ASSPPNVLAGGETQY
>TRBV27
ASSLFGLAGGVETQY
>TRBV6-5
ASSHGTTNEKLF
>TRBV11-2
ASSRGGSGSTDTQY
>TRBV2
ASSDRSSTPLH
>TRBV19
ASSIGTVPGYT
>TRBV30
AWRQAGDYNEQF
>TRBV6-5
ASSLPTSGGRDEQF
>TRBV6-5
ASTQVSSGNTIY
>TRBV6-5
ASSYSSGQGRDTQY
>TRBV19
ASNPAPGVSNQPQH
>TRBV28
ASSLKGTGSGYT
>TRBV25-1
ASSEGGYYNEQF
>TRBV28
ASRIHGGAYSNQPQH
>TRBV5-1
ASSLTESGANVLT
>TRBV10-2
ASSLAKNIQY
>TRBV2
ASSVDRGSSPLH
>TRBV3-1/TRBV3-2
ASSFTGSSYNEQF
>TRBV10-3
AISADRGRNQPQH
>TRBV20-1
SASDSSYNEQF
>TRBV5-1
ASSLARQGKEQF
>TRBV6-6
ASSYSDFRHNQPQH
>TRBV6-4
ASSDLGGRRDTGELF
>TRBV18
ASSPQGNQPQH
>TRBV7-2
ASTTNRGGSEQY
>TRBV18
ASSPNRQGWGSYEQY
>TRBV27
ASSPWTGGTNTEAF
>TRBV4-1
ASSKGQGGTEAF
>TRBV15
ATSTGDRGGETQY
>TRBV18
ASSPKLTGRMNTEAF
>TRBV5-4
ASSLADRGSNIQY
>TRBV11-2
ASSLRTALQETQY
>TRBV5-4
ASSFTGSSYNEQF
>TRBV28
AVRQAAGNIQY
>TRBV19
ASSTRDRAESTDTQY
>TRBV15
ATSRDRTGSNQPQH
>TRBV11-2
ASSRGTSAEAF
>TRBV5-1
ASSLRGLDEKLF
>TRBV28
ASSLRRSSNQPQH
>TRBV7-3
ASSTPVGAHSGNTIY
>TRBV5-1
ASSSGQGVHGYT
>TRBV9
ASSVGRGGEQF
>TRBV2
ASIPGTTYEQY
>TRBV28
ASSFSGLGGSGNTIY